Detailed here is one TCR beta chain. Its antigen is as yet unknown. The data originate from a study of PD-L1 blockade in urothelial cancer. Study in general: Patients' prior chemotherapy regimens numbered 0 to 3.

Profiling relied on immunoSEQ multiplex PCR, and the TCRdb table lists in-frame clones only, not all of them. The sample lists tens of thousands of clones; approximately 88% were seen once. The study's findings and limits: Lower than median blood TCR clonality before treatment predicted better survival.

Time point described: pretreatment peripheral blood. Patients suffered from locally advanced or metastatic urothelial carcinoma. The study collected 1 to 8 samples per patient, pretreatment and on-treatment. The V gene's germline CDR1 is MNHGY and CDR2 SAAAGT. The CDR3 runs 15 residues. Trimming removed 6 bases from V and 6 bases from J, with 21 bases in between. Sequencing was performed on PBMCs, taken around atezolizumab (anti-PD-L1) treatment. The sequence came from a woman aged 60-75 years with urothelial cancer. This chain joins TRBV6-8 and TRBJ2-7, with D perhaps matching TRBD2 (6 bases). CDR3 sequence (DNA): TGTGCCAGCAGCCAAGGGGTGACTAGGGTCGGCGAGCAGTACTTC. It codes for CASSQGVTRVGEQYF.